The clone carrying this TCR beta chain has only one observation. The CDR3 length is 15 residues. Germline assignment: CDR1 LGHDT and CDR2 YNNKEL (reference sequence). Trimming removed 7 bases at V and 4 bases at J, with 16 bases between. These data belong to a study of T cell responses to AZD1222 COVID-19 vaccine. TCRdb's table, derived via immunoSEQ multiplex PCR, lists solely in-frame clones and lacks some. The sample contains approximately 56,000 clones, 70% to 90% of which appear only once. This receptor was obtained from an adult in good health. This sample comprised peripheral blood, obtained on day 0 of AZD1222 vaccination. The chain carries TRBV3-1 (or the pseudogene TRBV3-2) and TRBJ2-2; D may be TRBD1 (7 bases). Here the CDR3 reads CASTLRQGGTGELFF. In nucleotides, the CDR3 is TGTGCCAGCACCCTGAGGCAGGGGGGCACCGGGGAGCTGTTTTTT.